The 2 T cell receptor beta chains presented below share a single source sample, sequenced in a study of cytomegalovirus exposure and HLA in healthy donors. A multiplex PCR was run with 60 Vbeta primers and 13 Jbeta primers. Profiling relied on immunoSEQ multiplex PCR, and the TCRdb table lists in-frame clones only, not all of them. Counted here are approximately 100,000 clones, just under 75% occurring once; the ten biggest clones make up approximately 1.9%. Material: PBMCs. The receptors originated from a human donor in good health.

The CDR3 DNA follows: TGTGCCAGCAGCTTACGGGGATCTGGTGGCTACACCTTC. The encoded protein is CASSLRGSGGYTF. The chain carries TRBV13 and TRBJ1-2, with unresolved D. The CDR3 is 13 amino acids. V dropped 2 bases and J dropped 7 bases, with 11 bases sitting between them. Per germline, CDR1 PRHDT and CDR2 FYEKMQ (reference sequence).

The rearrangement links TRBV30 to TRBJ1-3, with a possible D match to TRBD1 (6 bases). Germline values: CDR1 GTSNPN, CDR2 SVGIG (reference sequence). The CDR3 runs to 11 residues. Trimming removed 4 bases at V and 8 bases at J, with 9 bases between. Here the CDR3 reads CAWKGGDTIYF. CDR3 sequence (DNA): TGTGCCTGGAAAGGGGGGGACACCATATATTTT.